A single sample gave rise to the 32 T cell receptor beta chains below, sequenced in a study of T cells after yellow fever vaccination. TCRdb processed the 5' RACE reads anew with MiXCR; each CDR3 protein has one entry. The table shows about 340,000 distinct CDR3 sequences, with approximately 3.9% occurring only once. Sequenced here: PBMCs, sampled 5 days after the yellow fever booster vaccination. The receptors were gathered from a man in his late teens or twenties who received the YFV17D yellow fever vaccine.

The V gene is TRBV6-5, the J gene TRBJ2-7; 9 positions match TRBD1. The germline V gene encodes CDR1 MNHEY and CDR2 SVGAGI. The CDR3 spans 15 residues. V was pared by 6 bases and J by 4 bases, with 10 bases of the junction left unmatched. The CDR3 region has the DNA TGTGCCAGCAGCATGCAGGGGACAGGGTTATACGAGCAGTACTTC. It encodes CASSMQGTGLYEQYF.

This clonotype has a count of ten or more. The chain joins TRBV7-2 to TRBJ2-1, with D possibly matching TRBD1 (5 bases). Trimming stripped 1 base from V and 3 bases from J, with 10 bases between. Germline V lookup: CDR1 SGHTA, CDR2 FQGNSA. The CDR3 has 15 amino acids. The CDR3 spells CASSLDFTGYNEQFF. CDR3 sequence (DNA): TGTGCCAGCAGCTTAGATTTCACAGGCTACAATGAGCAGTTCTTC.

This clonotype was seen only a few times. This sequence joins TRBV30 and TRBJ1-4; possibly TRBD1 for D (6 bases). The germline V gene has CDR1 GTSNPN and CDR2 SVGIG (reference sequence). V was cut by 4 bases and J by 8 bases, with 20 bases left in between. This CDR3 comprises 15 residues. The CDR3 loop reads CAWNPSGGGNEKLFF. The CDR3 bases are TGTGCCTGGAACCCCTCGGGAGGGGGGAACGAAAAACTGTTTTTT.

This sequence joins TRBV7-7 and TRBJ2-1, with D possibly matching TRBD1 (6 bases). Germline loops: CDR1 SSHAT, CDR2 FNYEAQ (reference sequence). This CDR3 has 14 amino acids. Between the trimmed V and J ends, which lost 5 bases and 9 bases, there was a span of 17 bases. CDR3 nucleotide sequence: TGTGCCAGCAGCCCACAGATACAGGGAAGTGAGCAGTTCTTC. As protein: CASSPQIQGSEQFF. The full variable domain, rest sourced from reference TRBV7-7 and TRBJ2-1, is GAGVSQSPRYKVTKRGQDVTLRCDPISSHATLYWYQQALGQGPEFLTYFNYEAQPDKSGLPSDRFSAERPEGSISTLTIQRTEQRDSAMYRCASSPQIQGSEQFFGPGTRLTVL.

The CDR3 sequence: CASSPWVNAGELFF. The CDR3 DNA follows: TGTGCCAGCAGCCCCTGGGTCAATGCGGGGGAGCTGTTTTTT. The rearrangement joins TRBV9 to TRBJ2-2; the D is unclear. Trimming left V 4 bases short and J 8 bases short, with 15 bases between. Germline V CDR1 and CDR2: SGDLS, YYNGEE. This CDR3 has 14 amino acids.

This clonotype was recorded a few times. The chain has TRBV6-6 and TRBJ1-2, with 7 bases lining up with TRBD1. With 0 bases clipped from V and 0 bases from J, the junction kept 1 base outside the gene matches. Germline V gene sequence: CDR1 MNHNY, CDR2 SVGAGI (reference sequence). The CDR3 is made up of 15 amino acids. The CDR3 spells CASSYSGTANYGYTF. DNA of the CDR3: TGTGCCAGCAGTTACTCAGGGACAGCTAACTATGGCTACACCTTC.

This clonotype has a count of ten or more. CDR3 amino acids: CASSLTSGTGTLFV. CDR3 sequence (DNA): TGCGCCAGCAGCTTGACCTCCGGGACAGGCACATTGTTCGTC. V gene TRBV5-1 combines with J gene TRBJ2-7, with 8 nucleotides matching TRBD1. This CDR3 spans 14 amino acids. CDR1 and CDR2 (germline): SGHRS, YFSETQ.

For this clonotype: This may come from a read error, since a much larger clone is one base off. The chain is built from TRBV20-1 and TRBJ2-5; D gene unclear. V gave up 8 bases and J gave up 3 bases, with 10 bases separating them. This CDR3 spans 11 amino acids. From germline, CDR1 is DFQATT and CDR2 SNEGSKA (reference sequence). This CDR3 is CSTIRKETQYF. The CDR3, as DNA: TGCAGTACTATAAGAAAAGAGACCCAGTACTTC.

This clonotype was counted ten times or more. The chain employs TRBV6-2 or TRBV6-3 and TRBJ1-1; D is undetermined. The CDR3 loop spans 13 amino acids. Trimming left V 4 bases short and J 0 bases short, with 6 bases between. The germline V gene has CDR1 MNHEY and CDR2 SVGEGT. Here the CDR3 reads CASSWAVNTEAFF. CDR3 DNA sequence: TGTGCCAGCAGTTGGGCAGTGAACACTGAAGCTTTCTTT.

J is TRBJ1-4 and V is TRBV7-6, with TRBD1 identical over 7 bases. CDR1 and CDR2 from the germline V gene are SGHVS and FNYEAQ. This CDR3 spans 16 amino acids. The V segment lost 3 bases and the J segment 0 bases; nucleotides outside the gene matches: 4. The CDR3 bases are TGTGCCAGCAGCTTGAGAGGGGGCTCAACTAATGAAAAACTGTTTTTT. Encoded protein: CASSLRGGSTNEKLFF.

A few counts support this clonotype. Here the CDR3 DNA reads TGTGCCAGCACCCAGCGGGGACAGGCACCCTACGAGCAGTACGTC. Its translation is CASTQRGQAPYEQYV. The J gene is TRBJ2-7, the V gene TRBV6-5; D possibly corresponds to TRBD1 (8 bases). CDR3 length equals 15 residues. Between the trimmed V and J ends, which lost 7 bases and 2 bases, there was a span of 18 bases. Germline loops: CDR1 MNHEY, CDR2 SVGAGI.

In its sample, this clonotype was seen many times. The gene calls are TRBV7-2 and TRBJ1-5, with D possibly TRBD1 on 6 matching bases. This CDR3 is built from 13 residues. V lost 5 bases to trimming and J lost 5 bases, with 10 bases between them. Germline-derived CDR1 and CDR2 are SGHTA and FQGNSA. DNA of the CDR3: TGTGCCAGCAGCCAGGGGTGGTATCAGCCCCAGCATTTT. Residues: CASSQGWYQPQHF.

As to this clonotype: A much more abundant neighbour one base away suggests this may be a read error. The CDR3 DNA reads TGTGCCAGCAGAGTAGTGAGCGGTTACACCGGGGAGCTGTTTTTT. Translated: CASRVVSGYTGELFF. This chain joins TRBV7-2 and TRBJ2-2, with D possibly being TRBD2 (5 bases). Germline V gene data show CDR1 as SGHTA and CDR2 as FQGNSA. Trimming stripped 6 bases from V and 3 bases from J, with 14 bases between. CDR3 length: 15 amino acids.

The DNA of the CDR3 is TGTGCCAGCAGCCCCATCCAGGGGTTGACGGGTTATGGCTACACCTTC. As protein: CASSPIQGLTGYGYTF. This sequence joins TRBV11-2 and TRBJ1-2; the D gene is possibly TRBD1 (6 bases). Germline V lookup: CDR1 SGHAT, CDR2 FQNNGV. This CDR3 contains 16 residues. Deletions cut 5 bases from V and 5 bases from J, with 21 bases between.

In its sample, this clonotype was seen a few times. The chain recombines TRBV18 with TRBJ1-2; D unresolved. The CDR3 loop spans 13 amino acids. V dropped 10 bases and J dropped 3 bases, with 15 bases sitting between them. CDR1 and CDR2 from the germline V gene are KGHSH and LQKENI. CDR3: CATSLGAYYGYTF. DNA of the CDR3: TGTGCCACCTCCCTAGGAGCCTACTATGGCTACACCTTC.

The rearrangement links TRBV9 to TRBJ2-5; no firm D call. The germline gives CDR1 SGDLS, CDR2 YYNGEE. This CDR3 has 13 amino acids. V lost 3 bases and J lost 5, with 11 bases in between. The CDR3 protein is CASSAASTETQYF. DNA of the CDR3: TGTGCCAGCAGCGCAGCAAGCACGGAGACCCAGTACTTC.

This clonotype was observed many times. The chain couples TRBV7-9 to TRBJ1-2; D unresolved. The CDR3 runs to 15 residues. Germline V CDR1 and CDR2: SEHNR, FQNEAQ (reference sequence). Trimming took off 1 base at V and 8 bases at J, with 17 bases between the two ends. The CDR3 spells CASSLEVLPPVGYTF. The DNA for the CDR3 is TGTGCCAGCAGCTTAGAGGTCCTTCCCCCAGTGGGCTACACCTTC.

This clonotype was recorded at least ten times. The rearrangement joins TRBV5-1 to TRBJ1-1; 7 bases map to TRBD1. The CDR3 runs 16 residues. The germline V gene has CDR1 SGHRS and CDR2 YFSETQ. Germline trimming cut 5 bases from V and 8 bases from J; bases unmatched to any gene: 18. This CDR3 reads CASSSHLTGAPAEAFF. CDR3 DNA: TGCGCCAGCAGTTCCCACCTAACAGGGGCCCCTGCGGAAGCTTTCTTT.

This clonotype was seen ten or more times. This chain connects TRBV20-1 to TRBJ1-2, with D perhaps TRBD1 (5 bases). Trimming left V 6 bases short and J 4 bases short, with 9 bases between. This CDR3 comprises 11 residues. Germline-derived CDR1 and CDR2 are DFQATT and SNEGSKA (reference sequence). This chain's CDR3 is CSASGTYGYTF. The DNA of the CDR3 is TGCAGTGCATCAGGGACCTATGGCTACACCTTC.

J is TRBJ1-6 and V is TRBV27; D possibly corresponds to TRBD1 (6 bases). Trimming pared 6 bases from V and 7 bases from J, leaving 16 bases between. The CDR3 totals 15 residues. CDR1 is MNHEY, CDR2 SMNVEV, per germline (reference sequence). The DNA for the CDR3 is TGTGCCAGCAGCACCGGGGGGCACAGAAATTCACCCCTCCACTTT. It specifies CASSTGGHRNSPLHF.

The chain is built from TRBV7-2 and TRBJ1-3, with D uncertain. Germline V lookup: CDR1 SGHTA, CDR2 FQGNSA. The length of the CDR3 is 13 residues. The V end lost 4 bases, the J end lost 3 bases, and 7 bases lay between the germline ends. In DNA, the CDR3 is TGTGCCAGCAGCTCCTCCCTTGGAAACACCATATATTTT. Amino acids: CASSSSLGNTIYF.

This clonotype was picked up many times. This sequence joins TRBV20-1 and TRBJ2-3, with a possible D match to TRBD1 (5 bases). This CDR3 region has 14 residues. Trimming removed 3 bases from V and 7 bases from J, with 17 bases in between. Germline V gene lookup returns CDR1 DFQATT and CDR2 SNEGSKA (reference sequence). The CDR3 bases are TGCAGTGCTAGCCTCAGGGAACCGAGATATACGCAGTATTTT. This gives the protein CSASLREPRYTQYF.

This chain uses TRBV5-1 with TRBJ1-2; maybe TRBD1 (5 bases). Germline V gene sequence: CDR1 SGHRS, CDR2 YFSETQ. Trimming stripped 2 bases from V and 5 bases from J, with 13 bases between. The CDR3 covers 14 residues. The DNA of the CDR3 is TGCGCCAGCAGCTTATGGGGCGCGGGGTATGGCTACACCTTC. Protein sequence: CASSLWGAGYGYTF.

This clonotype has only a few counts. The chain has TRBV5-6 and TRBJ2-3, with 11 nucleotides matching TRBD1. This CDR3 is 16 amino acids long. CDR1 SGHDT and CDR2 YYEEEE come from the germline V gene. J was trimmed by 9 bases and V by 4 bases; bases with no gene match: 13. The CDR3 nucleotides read TGTGCCAGCAGCAAACCGGGACAGGGGGAAATTTGGACGCAGTATTTT. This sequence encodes CASSKPGQGEIWTQYF.

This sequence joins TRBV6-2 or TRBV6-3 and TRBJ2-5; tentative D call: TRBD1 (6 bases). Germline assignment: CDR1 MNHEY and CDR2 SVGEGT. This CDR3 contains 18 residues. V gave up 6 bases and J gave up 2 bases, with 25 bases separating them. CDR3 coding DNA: TGTGCCAGCAGAAGGCCCGCCGCAAGGACAGCCCAACAAGAGACCCAGTACTTC. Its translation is CASRRPAARTAQQETQYF.

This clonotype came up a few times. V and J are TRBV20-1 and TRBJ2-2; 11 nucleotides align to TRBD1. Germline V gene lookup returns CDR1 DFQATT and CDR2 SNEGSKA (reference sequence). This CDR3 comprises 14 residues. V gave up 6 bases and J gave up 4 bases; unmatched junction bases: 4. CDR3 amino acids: CSALGTGGTGELFF. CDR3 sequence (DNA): TGCAGTGCCCTTGGGACAGGGGGCACCGGGGAGCTGTTTTTT.

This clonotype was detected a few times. The CDR3 DNA reads TGCGCCAGCAGCCAAGACAGCGGGGGGAAGACCCAGTACTTC. Its translation is CASSQDSGGKTQYF. The genes are TRBV4-1 and TRBJ2-5; 9 bases are shared with TRBD2. The CDR3 length is 14 residues. The V gene's germline CDR1 is MGHRA and CDR2 YSYEKL. J lost 6 bases, V lost 0 bases, and 2 bases had no gene match.

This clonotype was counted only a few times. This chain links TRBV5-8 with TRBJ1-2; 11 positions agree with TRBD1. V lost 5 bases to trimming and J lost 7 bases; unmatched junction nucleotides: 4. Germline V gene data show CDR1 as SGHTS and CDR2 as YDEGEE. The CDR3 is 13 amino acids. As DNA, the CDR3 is TGTGCCAGCAGGAGGACAGGGGGCCGTGGCTACACCTTC. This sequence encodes CASRRTGGRGYTF.

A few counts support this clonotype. Here the CDR3 reads CASSHSKGRGTDTQYF. CDR3 nucleotide sequence: TGTGCCAGCAGCCACAGCAAGGGTAGGGGCACAGATACGCAGTATTTT. The rearrangement links TRBV7-9 to TRBJ2-3; D gene ambiguous. V lost 5 bases, J lost 1 base, and 16 bases lay in between. The CDR3 covers 16 residues. Germline CDR1 and CDR2: SEHNR and FQNEAQ (reference sequence).

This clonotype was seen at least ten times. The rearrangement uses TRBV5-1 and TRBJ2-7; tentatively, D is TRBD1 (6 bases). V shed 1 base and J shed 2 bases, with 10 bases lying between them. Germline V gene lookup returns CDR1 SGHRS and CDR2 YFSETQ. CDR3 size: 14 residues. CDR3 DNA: TGCGCCAGCAGCTTGACAGGGACAACCTACGAGCAGTACTTC. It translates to CASSLTGTTYEQYF.

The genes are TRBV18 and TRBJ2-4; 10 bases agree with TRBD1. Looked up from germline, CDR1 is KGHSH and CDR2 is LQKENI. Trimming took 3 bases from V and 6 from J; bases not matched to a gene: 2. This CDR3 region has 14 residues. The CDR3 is CASSPRDRGNIQYF. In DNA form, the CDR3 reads TGTGCCAGCTCACCCCGGGACAGGGGAAACATTCAGTACTTC.

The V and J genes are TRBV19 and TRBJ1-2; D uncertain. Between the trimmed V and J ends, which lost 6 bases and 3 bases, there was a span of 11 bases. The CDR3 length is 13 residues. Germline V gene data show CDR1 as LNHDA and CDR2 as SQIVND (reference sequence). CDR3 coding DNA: TGTGCCAGTAGGGAAGACGGGGACTATGGCTACACCTTC. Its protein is CASREDGDYGYTF.